What follows are 30 T cell receptor beta chains derived from one specimen sequenced in a study of blood T cells in healthy people across ages. A sample-barcoded 5' primer and a J-beta primer mix were used in a second PCR of roughly 6 to 11 cycles. Each CDR3 protein gets one entry after TCRdb re-called the 5' RACE reads with MiXCR. The sample has about 1.6 million distinct CDR3 sequences; roughly 30% are singletons. The sequencing input was blood. These receptors all come from a woman aged 30 to 39 in good health.

This clonotype was counted at least ten times. This rearrangement joins TRBV10-3 to TRBJ2-1; 8 nucleotides line up with TRBD1. Unmatched junction bases numbered 5, after V lost 7 bases and J lost 12 bases. Germline V lookup: CDR1 ENHRY, CDR2 SYGVKD. The CDR3 runs to 11 residues. CDR3 sequence (DNA): TGTGCCATCAATACCGGGACAGGGCAGTTCTTC. Protein: CAINTGTGQFF.

The V and J genes are TRBV9 and TRBJ2-2; D uncertain. Germline CDR1 SGDLS, CDR2 YYNGEE. The CDR3 is 14 amino acids. V was cut by 1 base and J by 3 bases, with 7 bases left in between. The CDR3 is CASSVPRDTGELFF. The DNA for the CDR3 is TGTGCCAGCAGCGTACCCCGCGACACCGGGGAGCTGTTTTTT.

The chain recombines TRBV28 with TRBJ2-7, with 11 bases fitting TRBD1. The V gene end was trimmed by 2 bases and the J gene end by 4 bases; junction bases not matched to a gene: 7. Germline V CDR1 and CDR2: MDHEN, SYDVKM. This CDR3 region has 16 residues. DNA for the CDR3: TGTGCCAGCAGTTTACCCGGACAGGGGGCTTCTTACGAGCAGTACTTC. Residues: CASSLPGQGASYEQYF.

The chain carries TRBV9 and TRBJ1-4, with TRBD1 as a possible D gene (5 bases). This CDR3 spans 16 amino acids. CDR1 is SGDLS and CDR2 is YYNGEE in the germline V gene. V was shortened by 3 bases and J by 7 bases, with 19 bases between the two germline ends. CDR3 DNA sequence: TGTGCCAGCAGCGCTCAGCGGGGACCTCCAGCTGAAAAACTGTTTTTT. Its translation: CASSAQRGPPAEKLFF.

The rearrangement uses TRBV4-1 and TRBJ1-4; D unclear. The CDR3 is made up of 14 amino acids. Looked up from germline, CDR1 is MGHRA and CDR2 is YSYEKL. With 2 bases removed from V and 7 bases from J, the gap between germline ends came to 11 bases. CDR3 in amino acids: CASSQFVQPEKLFF. The DNA of the CDR3 is TGCGCCAGCAGCCAATTCGTCCAGCCTGAAAAACTGTTTTTT.

This clonotype was observed many times. The chain joins TRBV20-1 to TRBJ2-7; 8 nucleotides line up with TRBD2. J lost 3 bases, V lost 4 bases, and 8 bases had no gene match. This CDR3 region has 14 residues. From germline, CDR1 is DFQATT and CDR2 SNEGSKA (reference sequence). Written as DNA, the CDR3 is TGCAGTGCTATAGCGGTAGCGGGACTCTACGAGCAGTACTTC. This translates into CSAIAVAGLYEQYF.

This clonotype was seen more than once but under ten times. V usage is TRBV11-2 and J usage is TRBJ2-1; D unclear. The V gene lost 1 base and the J gene lost 11 bases, with 18 bases spanning the gap. CDR3 size: 15 residues. Germline-derived CDR1 and CDR2 are SGHAT and FQNNGV. The CDR3 nucleotides read TGTGCCAGCAGCTTAGGAGCGAGCCAGCTGATGAAGCAGTTCTTC. Translated, it gives CASSLGASQLMKQFF. Combining the CDR3 with reference TRBV11-2 and TRBJ2-1 gives the whole variable domain EAGVAQSPRYKIIEKRQSVAFWCNPISGHATLYWYQQILGQGPKLLIQFQNNGVVDDSQLPKDRFSAERLKGVDSTLKIQPAKLEDSAVYLCASSLGASQLMKQFFGPGTRLTVL.

The chain couples TRBV5-1 to TRBJ2-7, with 10 bases lining up with TRBD1. CDR3 length: 16 amino acids. The V gene end was trimmed by 3 bases and the J gene end by 1 base; junction bases not matched to a gene: 7. CDR1 and CDR2 from the germline V gene are SGHRS and YFSETQ. CDR3 nucleotide sequence: TGCGCCAGCAGCTCGCCGACAGGGGGCCCTTCCTACGAGCAGTACTTC. It yields the protein CASSSPTGGPSYEQYF.

The chain links TRBV27 to TRBJ2-3; TRBD2 matches 9 bases. The CDR3 is 17 amino acids. Germline CDR1 reads MNHEY; CDR2 reads SMNVEV (reference sequence). Losses at the gene ends were 1 base for V and 6 bases for J; bases not matched to a gene: 11. This chain's CDR3 is CASSLFRRGRASDTQYF. The CDR3 bases are TGTGCCAGCAGTTTATTTCGTCGCGGGAGGGCCTCGGATACGCAGTATTTT.

This sequence joins TRBV6-1 and TRBJ1-1, with TRBD1 identical over 9 bases. This CDR3 comprises 14 residues. The junction had 3 bases not matched to a gene; V was cut back by 4 bases and J by 3 bases. In germline, CDR1 is MNHNS, CDR2 SASEGT. The DNA for the CDR3 is TGTGCCAGCAGTGTCCGACAGGGGGACACTGAAGCTTTCTTT. Encoded protein: CASSVRQGDTEAFF.

CDR3 protein: CSASSGLEQFF. The CDR3 DNA reads TGCAGTGCTAGTTCTGGGCTTGAGCAGTTCTTC. This chain joins TRBV20-1 and TRBJ2-1; D unresolved. In germline, CDR1 is DFQATT, CDR2 SNEGSKA (reference sequence). V lost 3 bases and J 9 bases, leaving 9 bases between the germline ends. This CDR3 comprises 11 residues.

This chain joins TRBV6-1 and TRBJ1-1; D gene uncertain. The germline V gene encodes CDR1 MNHNS and CDR2 SASEGT. The CDR3 consists of 14 residues. V was pared by 8 bases and J by 2 bases, with 15 bases between. CDR3: CASRITVLNTEAFF. CDR3 in DNA: TGTGCCAGCCGGATTACAGTGTTAAACACTGAAGCTTTCTTT.

The chain recombines TRBV29-1 with TRBJ2-4; TRBD2 might be the D (6 bases). Trimming took off 1 base at V and 13 bases at J, with 17 bases between the two ends. The CDR3 is 13 residues long. Germline CDR1 reads SQVTM; CDR2 reads ANQGSEA. CDR3 in DNA: TGCAGCGTTGAAGGGCAGGGAGGAAGGGAGCAGTACTTC. Protein: CSVEGQGGREQYF.

This clonotype showed up just a few times. V and J are TRBV27 and TRBJ2-3; 10 bases align to TRBD1. The V and J ends lost 1 base and 6 bases, in that order; junction bases with no gene match: 4. The germline V gene has CDR1 MNHEY and CDR2 SMNVEV (reference sequence). The CDR3 runs 15 residues. The CDR3 here is CASSLWGQGPDTQYF. CDR3 DNA: TGTGCCAGCAGTTTATGGGGACAGGGGCCCGATACGCAGTATTTT.

In this sample, this clonotype turned up a few times. The chain is built from TRBV2 and TRBJ2-1; 8 nucleotides align to TRBD2. The CDR3 spans 14 residues. Germline V gives CDR1 SNHLY, CDR2 FYNNEI. With V trimmed by 6 bases and J by 1 base, 2 bases remained unmatched. CDR3 loop: CASRLAESYNEQFF. The DNA for the CDR3 is TGTGCCAGCAGACTAGCGGAGTCCTACAATGAGCAGTTCTTC. The full variable domain, completed using reference TRBV2 and TRBJ2-1, is EPEVTQTPSHQVTQMGQEVILRCVPISNHLYFYWYRQILGQKVEFLVSFYNNEISEKSEIFDDQFSVERPDGSNFTLKIRSTKLEDSAMYFCASRLAESYNEQFFGPGTRLTVL.

The chain carries TRBV6-6 and TRBJ2-3; 12 bases agree with TRBD2. From germline, CDR1 is MNHNY and CDR2 SVGAGI (reference sequence). J was trimmed by 3 bases and V by 8 bases; bases with no gene match: 9. The CDR3 sequence is 16 residues long. CDR3 DNA: TGTGCCAGCTTAAAGGGGACTAGCGGGTCGACAGATACGCAGTATTTT. Translation: CASLKGTSGSTDTQYF.

The chain joins TRBV28 to TRBJ2-3, with 8 bases identical to TRBD2. V was pared by 4 bases and J by 6 bases, with 12 bases of the junction left unmatched. CDR1 is MDHEN, CDR2 SYDVKM, per germline. This CDR3 region has 16 residues. CDR3 DNA: TGTGCCAGCAGTTGGCGGGGGTCGGGAGGGCCGGATACGCAGTATTTT. Amino acid sequence: CASSWRGSGGPDTQYF.

This clonotype was observed a handful of times. This sequence may be a read error, since a much larger clone differs from it by one base. The chain recombines TRBV5-1 with TRBJ1-2; tentatively, D is TRBD1 (5 bases). Germline V lookup: CDR1 SGHRS, CDR2 YFSETQ. This CDR3 comprises 15 residues. As DNA, the CDR3 is TGCACCAGCAGTTCAAATTCCTGGGACGGCTATGGCTACACCTTC. As protein: CTSSSNSWDGYGYTF.

The genes are TRBV20-1 and TRBJ1-2, with D possibly TRBD1 on 5 matching bases. Trimming shortened V by 7 bases and J by 0 bases, and 18 bases separated the two germline ends. Germline CDR1 is DFQATT and CDR2 is SNEGSKA (reference sequence). This CDR3 has 15 amino acids. The CDR3, as DNA: TGCAGTGGGACGGGACGGCGAACTCCTAACTATGGCTACACCTTC. It encodes CSGTGRRTPNYGYTF.

This clonotype was seen a handful of times. The V call is TRBV5-1, the J call TRBJ2-7; D unresolved. CDR3 length: 18 amino acids. CDR1 and CDR2 (germline): SGHRS, YFSETQ. V lost 1 base, J lost 3 bases, and 23 bases lay in between. The CDR3 is CASSLPSATAPDYYEQYF. In nucleotides, the CDR3 is TGCGCCAGCAGCTTGCCCTCCGCGACCGCGCCAGATTACTACGAGCAGTACTTC.

The gene calls are TRBV9 and TRBJ2-5; TRBD2 matches 10 bases. The J call may be wrong; the DNA end is better matched by TRBJ2-7. CDR3 length equals 15 residues. In germline, CDR1 is SGDLS, CDR2 YYNGEE. The CDR3 DNA is TGTGCCAGCAGCGTAGGTCCTAGCGGGGGCTACGAGCAGTACTTC. Translated, it gives CASSVGPSGGYEQYF.

This clonotype was seen a few times. The chain couples TRBV7-2 to TRBJ2-1; 13 bases align to TRBD2. The CDR3 is 17 amino acids. Per the germline V gene, CDR1 is SGHTA and CDR2 is FQGNSA. Germline trimming cut 1 base from V and 4 bases from J; bases unmatched to any gene: 4. The CDR3 is CASSLGLLAGGYNEQFF. In DNA, the CDR3 is TGTGCCAGCAGCTTAGGCCTACTAGCGGGAGGGTACAATGAGCAGTTCTTC. Together with reference TRBV7-2 and TRBJ2-1, the CDR3 gives the full variable domain: GAGVSQSPSNKVTEKGKDVELRCDPISGHTALYWYRQSLGQGLEFLIYFQGNSAPDKSGLPSDRFSAERTGGSVSTLTIQRTQQEDSAVYLCASSLGLLAGGYNEQFFGPGTRLTVL.

This clonotype was seen only a few times. V is TRBV2 and J is TRBJ1-4; unclear D gene. This CDR3 contains 12 residues. Germline V lookup: CDR1 SNHLY, CDR2 FYNNEI. The V and J ends lost 4 bases and 5 bases respectively, with 5 bases between them. The CDR3 loop is CASSGFNEKLFF. DNA of the CDR3: TGTGCCAGCAGTGGGTTCAATGAAAAACTGTTTTTT.

The J gene is TRBJ2-1, the V gene TRBV27; the match to TRBD2 covers 16 bases. Trimming at V came to 6 bases and at J to 4 bases, leaving 9 bases not matched to a gene. This CDR3 spans 18 amino acids. From germline, CDR1 is MNHEY and CDR2 SMNVEV (reference sequence). The CDR3 sequence: CASSFAGTSGGGYNEQFF. DNA of the CDR3: TGTGCCAGCAGCTTCGCCGGGACTAGCGGGGGGGGTTACAATGAGCAGTTCTTC.

The V gene is TRBV29-1, the J gene TRBJ2-1; 9 bases map to TRBD1. Germline trimming cut 3 bases from V and 9 bases from J; bases unmatched to any gene: 9. Germline V gene lookup returns CDR1 SQVTM and CDR2 ANQGSEA. The CDR3 is made up of 14 amino acids. The CDR3 loop is CSVDRDRDFGEQFF. In DNA form, the CDR3 reads TGCAGCGTTGATAGGGACAGGGATTTTGGTGAGCAGTTCTTC.

The CDR3 DNA follows: TGTGCCAGCAGAGGTCCAGACAGGTACCACGAGCAGTACTTC. This encodes CASRGPDRYHEQYF. This chain connects TRBV6-6 to TRBJ2-5, with a weak D call TRBD1 (6 bases). The DNA end lines up better with TRBJ2-7; the J call may be wrong. CDR3 length equals 14 residues. Germline V CDR1 and CDR2: MNHNY, SVGAGI (reference sequence).

The chain combines TRBV20-1 with TRBJ2-1; 8 bases are a match to TRBD2. This CDR3 is 15 amino acids long. Per germline, CDR1 DFQATT and CDR2 SNEGSKA (reference sequence). The junction had 9 bases not matched to a gene; V was cut back by 4 bases and J by 4 bases. The CDR3 spells CSANPTSERYNEQFF. CDR3 nucleotide sequence: TGCAGTGCTAACCCGACTAGCGAACGTTACAATGAGCAGTTCTTC.

The CDR3 sequence: CASSEVRRVGGETQYF. The CDR3, as DNA: TGTGCCAGCAGTGAAGTTAGAAGGGTAGGAGGAGAGACCCAGTACTTC. This rearrangement joins TRBV6-1 to TRBJ2-5; D possibly corresponds to TRBD2 (5 bases). V shed 1 base and J shed 4 bases, with 16 bases lying between them. Germline V gene data show CDR1 as MNHNS and CDR2 as SASEGT. This CDR3 has 16 amino acids.

Here the CDR3 reads CASVPSGTYEQYF. The CDR3 nucleotides read TGTGCCAGCGTTCCTAGCGGCACCTACGAGCAGTACTTC. The chain is built from TRBV28 and TRBJ2-7, with 7 bases aligning to TRBD2. After removal of 8 bases from V and 2 bases from J, the junction contained 6 bases not matched to a gene. From germline, CDR1 is MDHEN and CDR2 SYDVKM. The CDR3 loop spans 13 amino acids. Drawing the rest from reference TRBV28 and TRBJ2-7, the complete variable domain is DVKVTQSSRYLVKRTGEKVFLECVQDMDHENMFWYRQDPGLGLRLIYFSYDVKMKEKGDIPEGYSVSREKKERFSLILESASTNQTSMYLCASVPSGTYEQYFGPGTRLTVT.

V usage is TRBV5-1 and J usage is TRBJ2-7, with 12 positions matching TRBD2. The CDR3 runs 17 residues. J gave up 0 bases and V 4 bases, and 8 bases lay outside the gene matches. From germline, CDR1 is SGHRS and CDR2 YFSETQ. For the CDR3, the DNA is TGCGCCAGCAGCCCCCGGGGGACTAGCGGGCACTCCTACGAGCAGTACTTC. This gives the protein CASSPRGTSGHSYEQYF.